This is a list of T cell receptor beta chains from one sample in a study of cytomegalovirus exposure and HLA in healthy donors. Repertoires were generated with immunoSEQ multiplex PCR, while TCRdb's copy carries only in-frame clones and drops some. The data show around 120,000 clones, 75% to 85% seen once. The sequencing input was PBMCs. Receptors were obtained from a man aged 25-45 years in good health and CMV-seropositive. CDR3s include the opening cysteine and the closing phenylalanine or tryptophan. D genes are given only for firm matches. The size entry is marked missing in some rows and otherwise reads once, few, many or a size class.

CDR3aa: CASSLTGCPRSGANVLTF
CDR3nt: TGTGCCAGCAGCTTGACAGGGTGCCCTAGATCTGGGGCCAACGTCCTGACTTTC
j_gene: TRBJ2-6
abundance: NA
len: 18
d_gene: NA
v_gene: TRBV21-1

CDR3aa: CASSQGLAGDNEQFF
CDR3nt: TGTGCCAGCAGCCAAGGGCTAGCGGGGGACAATGAGCAGTTCTTC
j_gene: TRBJ2-1
abundance: NA
len: 15
d_gene: TRBD2
v_gene: TRBV4-2

CDR3aa: CASSSTVSGNTIYF
CDR3nt: TGTGCCAGCAGCTCCACAGTCTCTGGAAACACCATATATTTT
j_gene: TRBJ1-3
abundance: NA
len: 14
d_gene: NA
v_gene: TRBV27

CDR3aa: CASSSTDRDRNQPQHF
CDR3nt: TGTGCCAGCAGCTCCACTGACAGGGACCGCAATCAGCCCCAGCATTTT
j_gene: TRBJ1-5
abundance: NA
len: 16
d_gene: TRBD1
v_gene: TRBV7-9

CDR3aa: CASSLGGGWDGYTF
CDR3nt: TGTGCCAGCAGCTTAGGGGGGGGGTGGGATGGCTACACCTTC
j_gene: TRBJ1-2
abundance: NA
len: 14
d_gene: NA
v_gene: TRBV7-8

CDR3aa: CASSLGTGGEKLFF
CDR3nt: TGTGCCAGCAGCCTCGGGACAGGGGGTGAAAAACTGTTTTTT
j_gene: TRBJ1-4
abundance: NA
len: 14
d_gene: TRBD1
v_gene: TRBV25-1

CDR3aa: CASSPRIGYSYNSPLHF
CDR3nt: TGCGCCAGCAGCCCTAGGATCGGTTACTCCTATAATTCACCCCTCCACTTT
j_gene: TRBJ1-6
abundance: once
len: 17
d_gene: NA
v_gene: TRBV4-3

CDR3aa: CASSQGQQRPDTQYF
CDR3nt: TGCGCCAGCAGCCAAGGACAGCAAAGGCCAGATACGCAGTATTTT
j_gene: TRBJ2-3
abundance: NA
len: 15
d_gene: NA
v_gene: TRBV4-1

CDR3aa: CASPIQDRDPGANVLTF
CDR3nt: TGCGCCAGCCCCATACAGGACAGGGACCCTGGGGCCAACGTCCTGACTTTC
j_gene: TRBJ2-6
abundance: NA
len: 17
d_gene: TRBD1
v_gene: TRBV5-1

CDR3aa: CASSQDFQRFYNEQFF
CDR3nt: TGCGCCAGCAGCCAAGATTTTCAGCGGTTCTACAATGAGCAGTTCTTC
j_gene: TRBJ2-1
abundance: NA
len: 16
d_gene: NA
v_gene: TRBV4-3

CDR3aa: CASGVRTEESEAFF
CDR3nt: TGTGCCAGTGGGGTGAGGACAGAAGAGAGTGAAGCTTTCTTT
j_gene: TRBJ1-1
abundance: NA
len: 14
d_gene: NA
v_gene: TRBV2